The source of this T cell receptor beta chain is a study of control samples from healthy donors and cancer patients (dated by TCRdb to the early 2020s). The germline V gene (reference sequence) sets CDR1 to MNHNY and CDR2 to SVGAGI. Reading from cysteine to phenylalanine, the CDR3 counts 15 amino acids. Just the 45-base CDR3 DNA is kept, in frame starting at base 1. The junction shows trimming of 6 bases on V and 0 bases on J, plus 12 bases between the germline ends. Remarks on this clone: Its binding antigen is unknown. The sample holds no much larger clone one base away, and base qualities are not on file.

The library came from the immunoSEQ multiplex PCR assay. TCRdb's version of the immuneACCESS table is confined to in-frame rearrangements and falls short of the full clone set. An unresolved V gene accounts for under half of the shortfall where checked; the remainder is of unknown origin. Here the sample has some 15,000 clones; 87% occur a single time. Jointly, the top ten make up under 14% of the sample. This TCR was sampled from a woman in her seventies with colorectal cancer. The sequence links TRBV6-6 to TRBJ1-3; possibly the D gene is TRBD1, per 5 matching bases. Sequencing used PBMCs. Read as DNA, the sequence is TGTGCCAGCAGGGCCCTGGGGGACTCTGGAAACACCATATATTTT. Translated, this gives CASRALGDSGNTIYF.